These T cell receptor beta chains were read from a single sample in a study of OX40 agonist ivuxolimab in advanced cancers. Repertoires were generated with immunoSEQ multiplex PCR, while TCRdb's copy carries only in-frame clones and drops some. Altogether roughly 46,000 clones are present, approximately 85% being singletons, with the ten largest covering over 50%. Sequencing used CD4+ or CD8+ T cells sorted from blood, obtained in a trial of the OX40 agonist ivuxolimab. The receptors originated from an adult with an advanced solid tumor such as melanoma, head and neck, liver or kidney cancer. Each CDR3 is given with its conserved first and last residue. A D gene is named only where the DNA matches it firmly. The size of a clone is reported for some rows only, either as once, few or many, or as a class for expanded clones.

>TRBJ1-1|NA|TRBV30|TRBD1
TGTGCCGGACAGGGGGGGGCTGAAGCTTTCTTT
CAGQGGAEAFF
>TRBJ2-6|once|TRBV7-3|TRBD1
TGTGCCAGCAGCTCCGGACAGGGGGCTTCTGGGGCCAACGTCCTGACTTTC
CASSSGQGASGANVLTF
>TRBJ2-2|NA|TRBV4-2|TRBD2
TGTGCCAGCAGCCGGGGGTCGGCTAGCGGGAGGGGCAACACCGGGGAGCTGTTTTTT
CASSRGSASGRGNTGELFF
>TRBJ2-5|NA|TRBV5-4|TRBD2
TGTGCCAGCAGCTTGGTGACGGGAGGAGAAGAGACCCAGTACTTC
CASSLVTGGEETQYF
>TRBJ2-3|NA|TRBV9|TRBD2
TGTGCCAGCAGCGTAACTAGCGGGGGTGTAGATACGCAGTATTTT
CASSVTSGGVDTQYF
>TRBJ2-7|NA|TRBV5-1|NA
TGCGCCAGCAGCTTGGGGGGGAGCCAGTACGAGCAGTACTTC
CASSLGGSQYEQYF
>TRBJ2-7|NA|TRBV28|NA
TGTGCCAGCCGGGACCGCTACTACGAGCAGTACTTC
CASRDRYYEQYF
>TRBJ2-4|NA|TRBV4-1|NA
TGCGCCAGCAGCCATCTCACCCTGTCTGTATTGGTCAAAAACATTCAGTACTTC
CASSHLTLSVLVKNIQYF
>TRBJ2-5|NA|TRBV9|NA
TGTGCCAGCAGCGAGAGGCTCAGGGAAGAGACCCAGTACTTC
CASSERLREETQYF
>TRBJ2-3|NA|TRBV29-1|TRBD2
TGCAGCGTTCGAGTGCTAGCGGGTATCCCGGACTCCCCGCAGTATTTT
CSVRVLAGIPDSPQYF
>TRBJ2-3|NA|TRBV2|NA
TGTGCCAGCACTGAGGGAATAGACGCAGATACGCAGTATTTT
CASTEGIDADTQYF
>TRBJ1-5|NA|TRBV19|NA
TGTGCCAGTAGTATTCTTGGGAGACTGCAGCATTTT
CASSILGRLQHF
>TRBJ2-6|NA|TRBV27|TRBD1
TGTGCCAGCAGTTACGTGGCAGACAGGGCTGGGGCCAACGTCCTGACTTTC
CASSYVADRAGANVLTF
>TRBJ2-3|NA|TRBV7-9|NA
TGTGCCAGCAGCTTACTCGGAGATACGCAGTATTTT
CASSLLGDTQYF
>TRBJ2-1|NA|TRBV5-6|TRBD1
TGTGCCAGCAGGGAGACCGGGACAGGGAATGAGCAGTTCTTC
CASRETGTGNEQFF
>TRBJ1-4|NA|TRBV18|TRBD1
TGTGCCAGCTCACCCGTTGGAAACCTTGGGACAGGGAGAAAAGAAAAACTGTTTTTT
CASSPVGNLGTGRKEKLFF
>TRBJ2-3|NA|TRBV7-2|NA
TGTGCCAGCCTAGAGAGATTTAACACAGATACGCAGTATTTT
CASLERFNTDTQYF
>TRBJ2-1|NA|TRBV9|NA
TGTGCCAGCAGCGTAGGTGGTGGGGGACGCTATGAGCAGTTCTTC
CASSVGGGGRYEQFF